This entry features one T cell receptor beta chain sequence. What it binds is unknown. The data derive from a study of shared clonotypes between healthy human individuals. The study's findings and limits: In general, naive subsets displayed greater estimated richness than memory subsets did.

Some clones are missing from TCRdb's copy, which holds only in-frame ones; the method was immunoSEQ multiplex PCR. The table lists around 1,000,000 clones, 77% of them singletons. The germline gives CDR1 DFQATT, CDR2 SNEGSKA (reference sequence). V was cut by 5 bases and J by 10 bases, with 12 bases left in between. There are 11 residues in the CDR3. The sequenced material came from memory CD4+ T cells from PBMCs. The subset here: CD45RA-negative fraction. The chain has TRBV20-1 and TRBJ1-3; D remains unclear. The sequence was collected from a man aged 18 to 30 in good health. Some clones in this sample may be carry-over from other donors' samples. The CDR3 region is CSAAIDGTIYF. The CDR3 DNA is TGCAGTGCTGCCATCGATGGGACCATATATTTT.